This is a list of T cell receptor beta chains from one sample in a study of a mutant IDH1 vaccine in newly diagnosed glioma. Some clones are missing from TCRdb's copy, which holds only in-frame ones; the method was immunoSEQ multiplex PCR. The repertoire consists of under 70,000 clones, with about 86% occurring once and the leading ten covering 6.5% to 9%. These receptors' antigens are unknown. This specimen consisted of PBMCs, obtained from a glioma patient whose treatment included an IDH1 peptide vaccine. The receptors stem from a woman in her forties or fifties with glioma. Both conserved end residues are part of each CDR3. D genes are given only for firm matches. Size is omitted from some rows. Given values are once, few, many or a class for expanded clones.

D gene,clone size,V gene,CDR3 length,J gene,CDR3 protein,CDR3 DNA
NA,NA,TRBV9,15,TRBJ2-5,CASSVLGGVGETQYF,TGTGCCAGCAGCGTGTTGGGCGGGGTAGGAGAGACCCAGTACTTC
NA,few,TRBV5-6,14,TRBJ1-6,CASSFTGVGSPLHF,TGTGCCAGCAGCTTCACAGGTGTGGGCTCACCCCTCCACTTT
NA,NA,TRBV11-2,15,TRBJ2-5,CASSLDLGRTETQYF,TGTGCCAGCAGCTTAGATCTGGGCAGAACAGAGACCCAGTACTTC
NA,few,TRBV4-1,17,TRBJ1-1,CASSQDDGGMMNTEAFF,TGCGCCAGCAGCCAAGATGATGGGGGAATGATGAACACTGAAGCTTTCTTT
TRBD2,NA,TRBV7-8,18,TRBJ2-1,CASSSRTSGGTPYNEQFF,TGTGCCAGCAGCTCCCGGACTAGCGGGGGGACCCCCTACAATGAGCAGTTCTTC
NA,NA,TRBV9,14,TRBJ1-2,CASSVAETVLGYTF,TGTGCCAGCAGCGTAGCAGAGACAGTCCTAGGCTACACCTTC
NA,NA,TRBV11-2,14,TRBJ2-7,CASSVDGATYEQYF,TGTGCCAGCAGCGTGGACGGGGCTACCTACGAGCAGTACTTC
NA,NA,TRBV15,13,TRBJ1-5,CATSFQRDQPQHF,TGTGCCACCAGCTTTCAGAGAGATCAGCCCCAGCATTTT
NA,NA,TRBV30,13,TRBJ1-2,CAWSSAGTRAWTF,TGTGCCTGGAGCTCAGCAGGGACAAGGGCGTGGACCTTC
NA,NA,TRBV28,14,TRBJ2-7,CASSSPGHSYEQYF,TGTGCCAGCAGTTCCCCGGGACATTCCTACGAGCAGTACTTC
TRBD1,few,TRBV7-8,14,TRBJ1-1,CASKWAGGGTEAFF,TGTGCCAGCAAATGGGCAGGGGGGGGCACTGAAGCTTTCTTT
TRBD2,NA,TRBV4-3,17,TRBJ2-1,CASSQGGGGAVRNEQFF,TGCGCCAGCAGCCAAGGGGGCGGGGGGGCCGTAAGGAATGAGCAGTTCTTC
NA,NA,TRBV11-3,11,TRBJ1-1,CASSLEAEAFF,TGTGCCAGCAGCTTAGAGGCTGAAGCTTTCTTT
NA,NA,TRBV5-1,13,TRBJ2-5,CASSSATEETQYF,TGCGCCAGCAGCTCGGCCACCGAGGAGACCCAGTACTTC
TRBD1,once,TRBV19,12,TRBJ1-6,CASGQGGSPLHF,TGTGCCAGCGGACAGGGGGGTTCACCCCTCCACTTT
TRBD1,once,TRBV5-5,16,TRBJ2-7,CASSSSPGQASYEQYF,TGTGCCAGCAGCTCAAGCCCGGGACAGGCATCCTACGAGCAGTACTTC
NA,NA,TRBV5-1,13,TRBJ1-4,CASSLRAEEKLFF,TGCGCCAGCAGCTTGAGGGCAGAGGAAAAACTGTTTTTT
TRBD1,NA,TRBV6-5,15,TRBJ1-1,CASSYSDRADTEAFF,TGTGCCAGCAGTTACTCGGACAGGGCTGACACTGAAGCTTTCTTT
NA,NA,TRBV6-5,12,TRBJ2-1,CASSPNQNEQFF,TGTGCCAGCAGTCCGAACCAAAATGAGCAGTTCTTC
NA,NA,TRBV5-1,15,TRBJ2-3,CASSVGAGRTDTQYF,TGCGCCAGCAGCGTGGGAGCGGGTCGCACAGATACGCAGTATTTT
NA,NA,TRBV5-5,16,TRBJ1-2,CASSLSLGRTNYGYTF,TGTGCCAGCAGCTTGTCACTCGGCCGTACTAACTATGGCTACACCTTC
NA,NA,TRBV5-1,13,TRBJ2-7,CASSLEGGYEQYF,TGCGCCAGCAGCTTGGAGGGGGGCTACGAGCAGTACTTC
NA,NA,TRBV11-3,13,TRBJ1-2,CASSFKGPYGYTF,TGTGCCAGCAGCTTTAAAGGTCCCTATGGCTACACCTTC
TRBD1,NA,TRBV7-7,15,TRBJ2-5,CASSLIVGGRETQYF,TGTGCTAGCAGCTTGATTGTAGGGGGCAGAGAGACCCAGTACTTC
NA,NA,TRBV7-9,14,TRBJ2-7,CASSLGTPADEQYF,TGTGCCAGCAGCTTGGGGACGCCGGCTGACGAGCAGTACTTC
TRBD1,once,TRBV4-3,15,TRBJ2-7,CASSPYTGETYEQYF,TGCGCCAGCAGCCCTTACACAGGGGAAACCTACGAGCAGTACTTC
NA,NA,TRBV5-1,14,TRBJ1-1,CASSFETANTEAFF,TGCGCCAGCAGCTTTGAGACGGCGAACACTGAAGCTTTCTTT
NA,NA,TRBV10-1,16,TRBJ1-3,CASSQSSGASGNTIYF,TGCGCCAGCAGCCAAAGTTCGGGAGCCTCTGGAAACACCATATATTTT
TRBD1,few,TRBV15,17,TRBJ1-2,CATSRDKGTGGGDGYTF,TGTGCCACCAGCAGAGACAAAGGGACAGGGGGCGGGGATGGCTACACCTTC
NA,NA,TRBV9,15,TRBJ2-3,CASSLRDGGTDTQYF,TGTGCCAGCAGCCTTCGGGACGGTGGCACAGATACGCAGTATTTT
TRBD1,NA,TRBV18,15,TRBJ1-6,CASSPTGGENSPLHF,TGTGCCAGCTCGCCTACAGGGGGCGAGAATTCACCCCTCCACTTT
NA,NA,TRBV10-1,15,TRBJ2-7,CASSESSGRPYEQYF,TGCGCCAGCAGTGAGTCAAGCGGGCGACCCTACGAGCAGTACTTC
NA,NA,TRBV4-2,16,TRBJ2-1,CASSRTARGPSDEQFF,TGTGCCAGCAGCCGTACGGCGCGGGGACCCTCGGATGAGCAGTTCTTC
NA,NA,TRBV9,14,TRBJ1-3,CASRNGMGGNTIYF,TGTGCCAGCAGGAACGGCATGGGTGGAAACACCATATATTTT
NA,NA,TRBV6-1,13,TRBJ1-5,CAPPRGGPQPQHF,TGTGCTCCGCCTAGGGGGGGGCCCCAGCCCCAGCATTTT
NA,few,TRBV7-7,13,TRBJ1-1,CASSLARYTEAFF,TGTGCTAGCAGCTTAGCGAGGTACACTGAAGCTTTCTTT
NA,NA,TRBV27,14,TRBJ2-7,CASSPERLAYEQYF,TGTGCCAGCAGCCCCGAGCGGCTCGCCTACGAGCAGTACTTC
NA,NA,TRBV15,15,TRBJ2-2,CATSRGGSGTGELFF,TGTGCCACCAGCAGAGGAGGGTCGGGCACCGGGGAGCTGTTTTTT
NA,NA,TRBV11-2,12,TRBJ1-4,CASSLEDTKLFF,TGTGCCAGCAGCTTAGAGGACACAAAACTGTTTTTT
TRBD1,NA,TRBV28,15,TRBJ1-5,CASSPQGRGNQPQHF,TGTGCCAGCAGTCCACAGGGGCGAGGCAATCAGCCCCAGCATTTT
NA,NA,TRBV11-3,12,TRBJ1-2,CASSLDRYGYTF,TGTGCCAGCAGCTTAGATCGCTATGGCTACACCTTC
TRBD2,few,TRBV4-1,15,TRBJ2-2,CASSPSGANTGELFF,TGCGCCAGCAGTCCTAGCGGGGCGAACACCGGGGAGCTGTTTTTT
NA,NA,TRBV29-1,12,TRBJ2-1,CSLLRPNNEQFF,TGCAGCCTGTTAAGGCCGAACAATGAGCAGTTCTTC
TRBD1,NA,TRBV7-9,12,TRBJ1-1,CAGGQTNTEAFF,TGTGCCGGGGGACAGACGAACACTGAAGCTTTCTTT
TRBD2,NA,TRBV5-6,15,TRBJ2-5,CASSELAGPQETQYF,TGTGCCAGCAGCGAACTAGCGGGGCCCCAAGAGACCCAGTACTTC
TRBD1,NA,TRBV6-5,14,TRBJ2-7,CASSKRQGSYEQYF,TGTGCCAGCAGTAAGCGACAGGGGTCCTACGAGCAGTACTTC
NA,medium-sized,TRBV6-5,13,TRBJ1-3,CASSSSSRNTIYF,TGTGCCAGCAGTTCCTCATCCCGCAACACCATATATTTT
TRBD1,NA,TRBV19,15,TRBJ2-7,CASSRDRGLVNEQYF,TGTGCCAGTAGCCGAGACAGGGGGCTAGTCAACGAGCAGTACTTC